This T cell receptor beta chain is from a study of spatial heterogeneity in lung cancer. Study-level information: Available follow-up PBMC samples were sequenced, at a median of about 2 years post-resection. Consistent detection of more beta-chain than alpha-chain sequences was observed.

The time point denotes: blood at routine non-recurrence follow-up after resection. Unsorted whole RNA samples from tumor, nontumor lung or frozen PBMC were sequenced. CDR1 and CDR2 (germline): MGHDK, SYGVNS. This CDR3 is 13 amino acids long. V dropped 3 bases and J dropped 16 bases, with 16 bases sitting between them. The study tagged each TCR cDNA molecule with a unique molecular identifier. TCRdb processed the 5' RACE reads anew with MiXCR; each CDR3 protein has one entry. Among fewer than 25,000 distinct CDR3 sequences listed, over 7.5% were seen once. This clonotype was sampled from a male donor with early-stage non-small cell lung cancer. V is TRBV25-1 and J is TRBJ1-6; tentative D call: TRBD1 (6 bases). The specimen comprised PBMCs, sampled at follow-up. CDR3 DNA: TGTGCCAGCAGTGATCAGGACAGTATACAACTCCACTTT. Its translation is CASSDQDSIQLHF.